Listed below are T cell receptor beta chains from one sample, sequenced in a study of CD8+CD57+ T cells in acquired aplastic anemia. TCRdb re-derived calls from the reads in MiXCR, one entry per CDR3 protein. The sample holds 200,000 to 250,000 distinct CDR3 sequences, 40% to 60% seen once. The sample taken for sequencing was sorted CD4+, CD8+, or CD8+CD57+ T cells (not recorded which) from PBMCs. These receptors were obtained from a human donor with aplastic anemia. The CDR3 runs from the conserved cysteine through the conserved F or W. Each record gives: J gene, V gene, D gene, clone size, CDR3 DNA, CDR3 protein. The D gene is left open where the match is weak. Clone size is shown for a subset of rows, as once, few, many or a class of expanded clone.

J gene: TRBJ1-4
V gene: TRBV6-2/TRBV6-3
D gene: NA
clone size: few
CDR3 DNA: TGTGCCAGCAGTTACATAGGAACAACTAATGAAAAACTGTTTTTT
CDR3 protein: CASSYIGTTNEKLFF

J gene: TRBJ1-5
V gene: TRBV7-8
D gene: NA
clone size: many
CDR3 DNA: TGTGCCAGCAGCTTAGTACAGGTCAATCAGCCCCAGCATTTT
CDR3 protein: CASSLVQVNQPQHF

J gene: TRBJ1-1
V gene: TRBV19
D gene: NA
clone size: NA
CDR3 DNA: TGTGCCAGTAGGGCCGGGGCGAACACTGAAGCTTTCTTT
CDR3 protein: CASRAGANTEAFF

J gene: TRBJ2-7
V gene: TRBV11-1
D gene: TRBD1
clone size: NA
CDR3 DNA: TGTGCCAGCAGCAAGGGACAGGGGGGTTACGAGCAGTACTTC
CDR3 protein: CASSKGQGGYEQYF

J gene: TRBJ2-2
V gene: TRBV18
D gene: NA
clone size: few
CDR3 DNA: TGTGCCAGCTCCCCGGCAGGTGTGAACACCGGGAAGCTGTTTTTT
CDR3 protein: CASSPAGVNTGKLFF

J gene: TRBJ2-1
V gene: TRBV2
D gene: TRBD2
clone size: many
CDR3 DNA: TGTGCCAGCAGATCCCTCGGGGGGGGGGCCCTTTCCTACAATGAGCAGTTCTTC
CDR3 protein: CASRSLGGGALSYNEQFF

J gene: TRBJ1-1
V gene: TRBV7-3
D gene: NA
clone size: many
CDR3 DNA: TGTGCCAGCAGCTGGGACGGTAACACTGAAGCTTTCTTT
CDR3 protein: CASSWDGNTEAFF

J gene: TRBJ2-5
V gene: TRBV20-1
D gene: NA
clone size: NA
CDR3 DNA: TGCAGTGCTAGAGATCCGGGCGGGACTCCCGGTGCGGCCCAGTACTTC
CDR3 protein: CSARDPGGTPGAAQYF

J gene: TRBJ2-7
V gene: TRBV19
D gene: NA
clone size: once
CDR3 DNA: TGTGCCAGTAGTATAGATCCTACCTCCTACGAGCAGTACTTC
CDR3 protein: CASSIDPTSYEQYF

J gene: TRBJ1-6
V gene: TRBV20-1
D gene: NA
clone size: many
CDR3 DNA: TGCAGTGCCCCGGAGGAGGGAGGCGTATATAATTCACCCCTCCACTTT
CDR3 protein: CSAPEEGGVYNSPLHF

J gene: TRBJ2-5
V gene: TRBV7-2
D gene: NA
clone size: NA
CDR3 DNA: TGTGCCAGCAGCTTGGTCGGTGGGATTGGAGAGACCCAGTACTTC
CDR3 protein: CASSLVGGIGETQYF

J gene: TRBJ2-1
V gene: TRBV4-1
D gene: TRBD2
clone size: NA
CDR3 DNA: TGCGCCAGCAGCCAAGAGCGGGGGGTATCGGGGCTAAATGAGCAGTTCTTC
CDR3 protein: CASSQERGVSGLNEQFF

J gene: TRBJ2-3
V gene: TRBV20-1
D gene: TRBD1
clone size: once
CDR3 DNA: TGCAGTGCTAGGAGGGCGGGGACAGGAACAGATACGCAGTATTTT
CDR3 protein: CSARRAGTGTDTQYF

J gene: TRBJ2-5
V gene: TRBV3-1
D gene: NA
clone size: NA
CDR3 DNA: TGTGCCAGCAGAGGCCGGGGGCCCATGACGGAGACCCAGTACTTC
CDR3 protein: CASRGRGPMTETQYF

J gene: TRBJ2-2
V gene: TRBV20-1
D gene: TRBD2
clone size: many
CDR3 DNA: TGCAGTGCTAGAGATTTCACTAGCGGGGGGGCGGGGGAGCTGTTTTTT
CDR3 protein: CSARDFTSGGAGELFF

J gene: TRBJ2-7
V gene: TRBV20-1
D gene: TRBD1
clone size: NA
CDR3 DNA: TGCAGTGCTAGAAACCCGGGACAGGGGTACTTC
CDR3 protein: CSARNPGQGYF

J gene: TRBJ1-2
V gene: TRBV20-1
D gene: TRBD1
clone size: NA
CDR3 DNA: TGCAGTGCTACGGACGGAGCAATGTCGACAGGGGGCGAGAGCTATGGCTACACCTTC
CDR3 protein: CSATDGAMSTGGESYGYTF

J gene: TRBJ1-5
V gene: TRBV19
D gene: TRBD1
clone size: many
CDR3 DNA: TGTGCCAGTAGTATAAAACAGGGGGGGAACAATCAGCCCCAGCATTTT
CDR3 protein: CASSIKQGGNNQPQHF

J gene: TRBJ2-1
V gene: TRBV24-1
D gene: NA
clone size: NA
CDR3 DNA: TGTGCCACCGGCTTAACGGAGTATGAGCAGTTCTTC
CDR3 protein: CATGLTEYEQFF

J gene: TRBJ1-1
V gene: TRBV3-1
D gene: NA
clone size: NA
CDR3 DNA: TGTGCCAGCAGCCGAAATACAGGGACGACTGAAGCTTTCTTT
CDR3 protein: CASSRNTGTTEAFF

J gene: TRBJ1-3
V gene: TRBV28
D gene: NA
clone size: few
CDR3 DNA: TGTGCCAGCACCGCGGGGGGCTCAGGAAACACCATATATTTT
CDR3 protein: CASTAGGSGNTIYF

J gene: TRBJ2-7
V gene: TRBV10-3
D gene: NA
clone size: NA
CDR3 DNA: TGTGCCATCAACGCGGGACAGCGAGTCTACGAGCAGTACTTC
CDR3 protein: CAINAGQRVYEQYF

J gene: TRBJ1-1
V gene: TRBV7-9
D gene: NA
clone size: NA
CDR3 DNA: TGCGCCAGCAGCTTGGAGGCAGGTTTCTTT
CDR3 protein: CASSLEAGFF

J gene: TRBJ2-1
V gene: TRBV9
D gene: NA
clone size: NA
CDR3 DNA: TGTGCCAGCAGCCCCCCTTGGGGGCCCTCCTACGATGAGCAGTTCTTC
CDR3 protein: CASSPPWGPSYDEQFF

J gene: TRBJ2-7
V gene: TRBV19
D gene: NA
clone size: NA
CDR3 DNA: TGTGCCAGTAGTAAAAGGACAGAGGGATACGAGCAGTACTTC
CDR3 protein: CASSKRTEGYEQYF

J gene: TRBJ1-4
V gene: TRBV6-1
D gene: NA
clone size: many
CDR3 DNA: TGTGCCAGCAGTTCCGGGACGAGCGCAACTAATGAAAAACTGTTTTTT
CDR3 protein: CASSSGTSATNEKLFF

J gene: TRBJ2-1
V gene: TRBV11-3
D gene: NA
clone size: many
CDR3 DNA: TGTGCCAGCAGCCCAGGGATCCCCAATGAGCAGTTCTTC
CDR3 protein: CASSPGIPNEQFF

J gene: TRBJ2-7
V gene: TRBV5-1
D gene: TRBD2
clone size: NA
CDR3 DNA: TGTGCCAGCACCCTCCCGGGGGGCGAGCAGTACTTC
CDR3 protein: CASTLPGGEQYF

J gene: TRBJ2-7
V gene: TRBV19
D gene: TRBD1
clone size: NA
CDR3 DNA: TGTGCCAGTAGTAGCAATCCGGGACAGTTCGACGAGCAGTACTTC
CDR3 protein: CASSSNPGQFDEQYF

J gene: TRBJ1-3
V gene: TRBV12-3/TRBV12-4
D gene: TRBD1
clone size: NA
CDR3 DNA: TGTGCCAGCAGTTCTCTTCCAGGGGGCGGAAGAAACACCATATATTTT
CDR3 protein: CASSSLPGGGRNTIYF

J gene: TRBJ2-7
V gene: TRBV19
D gene: TRBD1
clone size: once
CDR3 DNA: TGTGCCAGTAGTCCCCGACAGGGAGCTCTCTACGAGCAGTACTTC
CDR3 protein: CASSPRQGALYEQYF

J gene: TRBJ2-2
V gene: TRBV5-1
D gene: NA
clone size: many
CDR3 DNA: TGCGCCAGCGCGCGGTCCACTCACACCGGGGAGCTGTTTTTT
CDR3 protein: CASARSTHTGELFF

J gene: TRBJ1-3
V gene: TRBV7-9
D gene: TRBD1
clone size: NA
CDR3 DNA: TGTGCCAGCAGCCACAGGGGAAGCACCATATATTTT
CDR3 protein: CASSHRGSTIYF

J gene: TRBJ2-7
V gene: TRBV6-1
D gene: TRBD2
clone size: NA
CDR3 DNA: TGTGCCAGCAGTGGAGGACTAGCGGGGGCTTACGAGCAGTACTTC
CDR3 protein: CASSGGLAGAYEQYF

J gene: TRBJ2-5
V gene: TRBV19
D gene: TRBD2
clone size: NA
CDR3 DNA: TGTGCCAGTAGTGGGCTTGGAGGGAGGGCCTCCGAGACCCAGTACTTC
CDR3 protein: CASSGLGGRASETQYF

J gene: TRBJ2-1
V gene: TRBV14
D gene: TRBD1
clone size: NA
CDR3 DNA: TGTGCCAGCAGCCATACCGGGACAGGGGGGCTCCTACACTACAATGAGCAGTTCTTC
CDR3 protein: CASSHTGTGGLLHYNEQFF

J gene: TRBJ2-3
V gene: TRBV20-1
D gene: TRBD1
clone size: NA
CDR3 DNA: TGCAGTGCTTGTATTGGACAGGGAACGGATACGCAGTATTTT
CDR3 protein: CSACIGQGTDTQYF